This is a list of T cell receptor beta chains from one sample in a study of T cells in Graves' hyperthyroidism and ophthalmopathy. TCRdb itself ran the multiplex PCR reads through MiXCR, one entry per CDR3 protein. The sample has 270,000 or so distinct CDR3 sequences, about 25% seen once. The material sequenced was blood. Every receptor here comes from a man aged 35 to 55 with Graves' hyperthyroidism that later progressed to Graves' ophthalmopathy. The CDR3 runs from the conserved cysteine through the conserved F or W. A D gene is named only where the DNA matches it firmly. Size is stated for part of the rows, as once, few or many counts, or as a class when the clone is expanded.

d_gene	v_gene	abundance	j_gene	CDR3nt	CDR3aa
-	TRBV30	many	TRBJ1-5	TGTGCCTGGAGTTGGGCAGGTTCGAGCAATCAGCCCCAGCATTTT	CAWSWAGSSNQPQHF
-	TRBV6-5	many	TRBJ1-1	TGTGCCAGCAGCCGCCTCGGACAAAACACTGAAGCTTTCTTT	CASSRLGQNTEAFF
-	TRBV2	many	TRBJ1-1	TGTGCCAGCACCCAGAGGACACATAAAGCTTTCTTT	CASTQRTHKAFF
-	TRBV27	-	TRBJ1-5	TGTGCCAGCAGTTTATACCCGAGCAATCAGCCCCAGCATTTT	CASSLYPSNQPQHF
-	TRBV2	many	TRBJ2-6	TGTGCCAGCAGTGCAGGGGCTGGGGCCAACGTCCTGACTTTC	CASSAGAGANVLTF
-	TRBV5-1	-	TRBJ2-3	TGCGCCAGCCGTACCAGACAGGCCCCGGGACATACGCAGTATTTT	CASRTRQAPGHTQYF
TRBD2	TRBV20-1	many	TRBJ2-7	TGCAGTGCTAGAGGGCTAGCGGGCGGCGAGCAGTACTTC	CSARGLAGGEQYF
-	TRBV19	many	TRBJ1-1	TGTGCCAGTAGTTTAAGATCGGATGTGAACACTGAAGCTTTCTTT	CASSLRSDVNTEAFF
-	TRBV20-1	-	TRBJ2-4	TGCAGTGCCAGTGGGTGGGGCCTAGCCAAAAACATTCAGTACTTC	CSASGWGLAKNIQYF
-	TRBV6-5	many	TRBJ1-5	TGTGCCAGCCGTACAGGCGATTATAGCAATCAGCCCCAGCATTTT	CASRTGDYSNQPQHF
-	TRBV5-1	-	TRBJ1-1	TGCGCCAGCAGCTCTGATCCGGGGAACACTGAAGCTTTCTTT	CASSSDPGNTEAFF
-	TRBV11-1	-	TRBJ2-5	TGTGCCAGCAGCTTACGCCCGCGGGCAGGGCGCCAAGAGACCCAGTACTTC	CASSLRPRAGRQETQYF
-	TRBV4-1	many	TRBJ2-7	TGCGCCAGCAGCCGCATCGGAGGGAGAGGTTACGAGCAGTACTTC	CASSRIGGRGYEQYF
-	TRBV10-3	many	TRBJ2-7	TGTGCCATCAGTCCGGGGAGCTTACGAGGGCAGTACTTC	CAISPGSLRGQYF
-	TRBV24-1	-	TRBJ1-2	TGTGCCACCAGTGGCTGGGACGGGAACAACTATGGCTACACCTTC	CATSGWDGNNYGYTF
-	TRBV18	few	TRBJ2-2	TGTGCCAGCTCACCCCGGACCGTACTCACCGGGGAGCTGTTTTTT	CASSPRTVLTGELFF
-	TRBV12-3/TRBV12-4	many	TRBJ1-6	TGTGCCAGCAGACCTAACTCCGGCACACCCCTCCACTTT	CASRPNSGTPLHF
-	TRBV11-2	-	TRBJ2-2	TGTGCCACCTCCGCGTTCGCGAACACCGGGGAGCTGTTTTTT	CATSAFANTGELFF
TRBD1	TRBV5-1	many	TRBJ1-2	TGCGCCAGCAGCGAAGGGACAGTCTGGGGCCATGGCTACACCTTC	CASSEGTVWGHGYTF
TRBD2	TRBV5-1	many	TRBJ2-2	TGCGCCAGCAGCTTGTTCGTGGCAGCGGGGGCCGGGGAGCTGTTTTTT	CASSLFVAAGAGELFF
TRBD2	TRBV20-1	many	TRBJ2-5	TGCAGTGCTAGAGATCTGTTTAGCGGGGAGACCCAGTACTTC	CSARDLFSGETQYF
TRBD1	TRBV7-6	-	TRBJ2-5	TGTGCCAGCCAGACAGGGGGCAACGTGGAGGAGACCCAGTACTTC	CASQTGGNVEETQYF
TRBD1	TRBV5-1	many	TRBJ1-6	TGCGCCAGCAGCCCACAGGGGGCAGGATCACCCCTCCACTTT	CASSPQGAGSPLHF
TRBD2	TRBV7-2	-	TRBJ2-5	TGTGCCAGCAGCGTACTAGCGGTCCGGACCCAGTACTTC	CASSVLAVRTQYF
TRBD2	TRBV12-3/TRBV12-4	many	TRBJ2-7	TGTGCCAGCAGCGGTAGCCTAGCGGGATACGCCGAGCAGTACTTC	CASSGSLAGYAEQYF
-	TRBV12-3/TRBV12-4	many	TRBJ2-7	TGTGCCAGTAGGGGTGGGGGTCCCTACGAGCAGTACTTC	CASRGGGPYEQYF
-	TRBV6-1	few	TRBJ1-5	TGTGCCAGCAGGGGGAGAATGGCAGGGGGCAATCAGCCCCAGCATTTT	CASRGRMAGGNQPQHF
TRBD2	TRBV5-1	many	TRBJ2-7	TGCGCCAGCAGCTTGGTTGCGGGAGAGTCTATTGGCTACGAGCAGTACTTC	CASSLVAGESIGYEQYF
TRBD1	TRBV20-1	-	TRBJ1-2	TGCAGTGCTAGTGACAGGGAGTATGGCTACACCTTC	CSASDREYGYTF